This T cell receptor (beta chain) was observed in a study of identical twins (dated by TCRdb to about 2016). About the investigation overall: TCR alpha and beta repertoires from monozygotic twins, unrelated adults of various ages and cord blood were deep-sequenced to test whether fetal clonotypes persist. To rule out contamination, the twin experiments were replicated at different times with different library preparation protocols.

Points the paper makes about the study in general: Zero-insertion analyses could be partly confounded by invariant T cells such as MAIT and iNKT, though diverse VJ usage argued against such confounding for most clonotypes. Abundant cord blood beta clonotypes carried fewer insertions; young adult naive repertoires showed a weaker similar trend, while memory repertoires showed none. Compared with coincidental sharing between unrelated individuals, out-of-frame TCR alpha sequences shared between twins had an excess of sequences with low generation probability. The excess sharing between twins in beta out-of-frame sequences was weaker because fewer shared sequences reduced the signal-to-noise ratio. In monozygotic twins, recombination models systematically underestimated out-of-frame TCR alpha sharing, but the models matched the sharing seen between unrelated individuals. Because the same donors could not be followed over many years, the conclusions relied on cross-sectional statistical analysis.

From cysteine to phenylalanine, the CDR3 is 16 amino acids long. Only the CDR3 DNA stays, 48 bases, in frame from base 1. CDR1 and CDR2 were assigned from the germline V gene as SGHDN and FVKESK. V loses 4 bases at its end and J loses 4 bases; junction bases beyond the gene matches: 12. This clonotype was recorded many times. What this receptor recognizes is not known. One base away there is no much larger clone; base qualities are not given. The method behind the library was 5' RACE. These reads were obtained on an Illumina HiSeq 2000. Template switching introduced a universal primer binding site; the final cDNA contained a unique molecular identifier, enabling accurate counting of TCR cDNA molecules. Specific primers in the conserved constant-segment region were used to synthesize first-strand cDNA for the TCR alpha and beta chains. Each cDNA library was double barcoded, with a SMART-Mk sample barcode plus Illumina barcodes, to control for contamination. TruSeq adapter sequences along with Illumina sample barcodes were introduced in two successive PCR steps. Sequencing of the TCR alpha and beta cDNA libraries was done on the Illumina HiSeq platform using custom primers. Per the original workflow: MiGEC processed the raw reads to extract unique molecular identifiers, while MiXCR was used to determine the CDR3 positions. For each individual, recombination models were inferred using an EM algorithm with the repgenHMM and IGoR tools. Shared clonotypes were analyzed with the tcR package in R, and sharing was normalized by the product of cloneset sizes. Out-of-frame nonproductive sequences were analyzed to study raw recombination free of thymic and clonal selection effects. In TCRdb, the public reads were trimmed at Q25 with fastp and aligned with MiXCR, with productive beta chains retained. Each entry merges the rows of one CDR3 protein and shows their most common DNA and genes. TCRdb, not the authors, supplied the V and J calls. The sample yields 130,000 to 150,000 distinct CDR3 sequences; 3.5% were counted once. Jointly, the top ten make up around 8% of the sample.

Only healthy Caucasian donors were included. Miltenyi CD45RO+ enrichment and human naive T-cell isolation kits were used to isolate memory (CD45RO+) and naive T cells from PBMC. The source material was memory T cells sorted from blood. The cell subset or site label of this sample denotes: CD45RO+ enriched T cells. The sequence joins TRBV14 to TRBJ2-5, with 7 bases matching TRBD1. The clonotype comes from a man aged 18 to 35 in good health. The DNA sequence reads TGTGCCAGCAGCCGTACCGCAGGGGGATTGAGAGAGACCCAGTACTTC. The translation is CASSRTAGGLRETQYF.